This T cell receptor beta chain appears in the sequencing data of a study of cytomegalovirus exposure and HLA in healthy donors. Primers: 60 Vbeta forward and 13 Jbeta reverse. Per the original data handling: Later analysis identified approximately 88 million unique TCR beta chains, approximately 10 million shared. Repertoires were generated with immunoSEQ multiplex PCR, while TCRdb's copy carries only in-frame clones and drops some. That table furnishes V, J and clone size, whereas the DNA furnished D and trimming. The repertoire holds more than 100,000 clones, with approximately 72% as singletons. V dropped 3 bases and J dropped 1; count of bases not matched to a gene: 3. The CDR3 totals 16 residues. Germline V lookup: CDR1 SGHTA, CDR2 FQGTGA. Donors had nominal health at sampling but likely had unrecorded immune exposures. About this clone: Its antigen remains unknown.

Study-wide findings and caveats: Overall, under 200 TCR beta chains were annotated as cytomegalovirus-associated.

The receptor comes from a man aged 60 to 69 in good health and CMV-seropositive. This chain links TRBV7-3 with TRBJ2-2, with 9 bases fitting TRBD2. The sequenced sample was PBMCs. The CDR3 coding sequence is TGTGCCAGCAGCTTTCAAGCGGGGGGGAACACCGGGGAGCTGTTTTTT. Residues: CASSFQAGGNTGELFF.